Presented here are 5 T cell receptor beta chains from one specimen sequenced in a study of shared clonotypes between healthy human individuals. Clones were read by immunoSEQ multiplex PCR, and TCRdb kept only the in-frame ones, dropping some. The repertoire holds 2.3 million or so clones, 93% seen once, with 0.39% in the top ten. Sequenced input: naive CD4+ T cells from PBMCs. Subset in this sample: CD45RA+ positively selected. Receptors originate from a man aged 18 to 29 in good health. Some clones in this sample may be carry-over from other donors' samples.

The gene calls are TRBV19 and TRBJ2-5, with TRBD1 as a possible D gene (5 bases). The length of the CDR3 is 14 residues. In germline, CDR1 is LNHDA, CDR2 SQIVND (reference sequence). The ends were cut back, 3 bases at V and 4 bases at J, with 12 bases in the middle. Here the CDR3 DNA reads TGTGCCAGTAGTATTAGACAGAACACAGAGACCCAGTACTTC. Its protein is CASSIRQNTETQYF.

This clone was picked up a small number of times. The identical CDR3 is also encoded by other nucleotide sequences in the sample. This CDR3 is CASSLDGSYEQYF. The DNA for the CDR3 is TGCGCCAGCAGCTTGGACGGCTCCTACGAGCAGTACTTC. V usage is TRBV5-1 and J usage is TRBJ2-7; no firm D call. Germline V lookup: CDR1 SGHRS, CDR2 YFSETQ. CDR3 length: 13 residues. V was pared by 0 bases and J by 0 bases, with 4 bases between.

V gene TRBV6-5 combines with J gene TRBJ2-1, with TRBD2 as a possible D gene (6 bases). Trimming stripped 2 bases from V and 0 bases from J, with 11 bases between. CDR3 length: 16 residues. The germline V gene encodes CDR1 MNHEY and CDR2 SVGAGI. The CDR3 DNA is TGTGCCAGCAGTTACAAAGCGGGTCCCTCCTACAATGAGCAGTTCTTC. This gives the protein CASSYKAGPSYNEQFF.

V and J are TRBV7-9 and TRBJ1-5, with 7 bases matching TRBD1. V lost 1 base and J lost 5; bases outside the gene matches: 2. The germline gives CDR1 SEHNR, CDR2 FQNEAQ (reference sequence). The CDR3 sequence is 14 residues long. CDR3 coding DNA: TGTGCCAGCAGCTTAGACAGGGGATATCAGCCCCAGCATTTT. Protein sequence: CASSLDRGYQPQHF.

The CDR3, as DNA: TGTGCCAGCCCCGCCAATGAGCAGTTCTTC. Translation gives CASPANEQFF. The chain is built from TRBV28 and TRBJ2-1, with D hard to call. There are 10 residues in the CDR3. V lost 8 bases and J lost 6, with 5 bases in between. Germline values: CDR1 MDHEN, CDR2 SYDVKM.